Listed below are T cell receptor beta chains from one sample, sequenced in a study of T cell changes during pregnancy in multiple sclerosis. TCRdb's table, derived via immunoSEQ multiplex PCR, lists solely in-frame clones and lacks some. Altogether roughly 13,000 clones are present, just over 90% being singletons, with the ten largest covering roughly 2.8%. Specimen: peripheral blood, collected in the second trimester of pregnancy. The receptors shown here come from a female donor in good health, enrolled as a control in a pregnancy study. Each CDR3 is given with its conserved first and last residue. Each record gives: CDR3 protein, CDR3 DNA, CDR3 length, J gene, clone size, D gene, V gene. A D gene is named only where the DNA matches it firmly. Where a row states a size, it is once, few, many or the class of an expanded clone; other rows omit it.

CDR3aa: CASSHLSGQGDYGYTF
CDR3nt: TGCGCCAGCAGCCACCTCTCCGGGCAGGGCGACTATGGCTACACCTTC
len: 16
j_gene: TRBJ1-2
abundance: NA
d_gene: NA
v_gene: TRBV4-3

CDR3aa: CASSGGGTVSGNTIYF
CDR3nt: TGTGCCAGCAGCGGTGGCGGGACAGTCTCTGGAAACACCATATATTTT
len: 16
j_gene: TRBJ1-3
abundance: NA
d_gene: TRBD1
v_gene: TRBV5-4

CDR3aa: CASSLEGRVNTEAFF
CDR3nt: TGCGCCAGCAGCTTGGAGGGCAGGGTGAACACTGAAGCTTTCTTT
len: 15
j_gene: TRBJ1-1
abundance: NA
d_gene: NA
v_gene: TRBV5-1

CDR3aa: CASSPHRGRKDYGYTF
CDR3nt: TGTGCCAGCAGCCCCCACCGGGGGAGGAAGGACTATGGCTACACCTTC
len: 16
j_gene: TRBJ1-2
abundance: NA
d_gene: NA
v_gene: TRBV11-3

CDR3aa: CASSLWGGGRAEAFF
CDR3nt: TGTGCCAGCAGTTTATGGGGGGGCGGGAGGGCTGAAGCTTTCTTT
len: 15
j_gene: TRBJ1-1
abundance: NA
d_gene: NA
v_gene: TRBV27

CDR3aa: CASSLWDSVFTDTQYF
CDR3nt: TGTGCCAGCAGCTTATGGGACAGCGTCTTCACAGATACGCAGTATTTT
len: 16
j_gene: TRBJ2-3
abundance: once
d_gene: TRBD1
v_gene: TRBV7-2

CDR3aa: CASSDTGLGYTF
CDR3nt: TGTGCCAGCAGCGACACAGGGCTGGGCTACACCTTC
len: 12
j_gene: TRBJ1-2
abundance: NA
d_gene: NA
v_gene: TRBV9

CDR3aa: CASSLNAVNEKLFF
CDR3nt: TGTGCCAGCAGCTTGAACGCAGTAAATGAAAAACTGTTTTTT
len: 14
j_gene: TRBJ1-4
abundance: few
d_gene: NA
v_gene: TRBV5-4

CDR3aa: CASSSTTYEQYF
CDR3nt: TGTGCCAGCAGCTCTACTACCTACGAGCAGTACTTC
len: 12
j_gene: TRBJ2-7
abundance: NA
d_gene: NA
v_gene: TRBV7-9

CDR3aa: CASSGGQVNTGELFF
CDR3nt: TGTGCCAGCAGTGGGGGACAGGTCAACACCGGGGAGCTGTTTTTT
len: 15
j_gene: TRBJ2-2
abundance: NA
d_gene: TRBD1
v_gene: TRBV2

CDR3aa: CASSLEPGEQFF
CDR3nt: TGTGCCAGCAGCTTAGAACCGGGTGAGCAGTTCTTC
len: 12
j_gene: TRBJ2-1
abundance: NA
d_gene: NA
v_gene: TRBV7-8

CDR3aa: CASSLRGGMQETQYF
CDR3nt: TGCGCCAGCAGCTTGCGGGGGGGGATGCAAGAGACCCAGTACTTC
len: 15
j_gene: TRBJ2-5
abundance: NA
d_gene: TRBD2
v_gene: TRBV5-1

CDR3aa: CAISPQGDGTDTQYF
CDR3nt: TGTGCCATCAGTCCTCAGGGGGACGGCACAGATACGCAGTATTTT
len: 15
j_gene: TRBJ2-3
abundance: once
d_gene: TRBD1
v_gene: TRBV10-3

CDR3aa: CSVEGSGNYNEQFF
CDR3nt: TGCAGCGTTGAGGGTAGCGGGAACTACAATGAGCAGTTCTTC
len: 14
j_gene: TRBJ2-1
abundance: once
d_gene: TRBD2
v_gene: TRBV29-1

CDR3aa: CASSLGLAGGTYNEQFF
CDR3nt: TGTGCCAGCAGCCTCGGACTAGCGGGAGGCACGTACAATGAGCAGTTCTTC
len: 17
j_gene: TRBJ2-1
abundance: NA
d_gene: TRBD2
v_gene: TRBV7-6

CDR3aa: CASSARTGRAYNEQFF
CDR3nt: TGCGCCAGCAGCGCCAGGACAGGGAGGGCCTACAATGAGCAGTTCTTC
len: 16
j_gene: TRBJ2-1
abundance: NA
d_gene: NA
v_gene: TRBV5-1

CDR3aa: CASSEALVLAGGAGELFF
CDR3nt: TGTGCCAGCAGTGAAGCGCTCGTTTTGGCAGGGGGTGCCGGGGAGCTGTTTTTT
len: 18
j_gene: TRBJ2-2
abundance: few
d_gene: TRBD1
v_gene: TRBV6-1

CDR3aa: CASSQDGTSGGAGELFF
CDR3nt: TGCGCCAGCAGCCAAGATGGGACTAGCGGGGGGGCCGGGGAGCTGTTTTTT
len: 17
j_gene: TRBJ2-2
abundance: NA
d_gene: TRBD2
v_gene: TRBV4-1

CDR3aa: CASSLLGGVINEQFF
CDR3nt: TGTGCCAGCAGCTTACTCGGGGGTGTAATAAATGAGCAGTTCTTC
len: 15
j_gene: TRBJ2-1
abundance: NA
d_gene: NA
v_gene: TRBV7-8

CDR3aa: CASSIEQNQPQHF
CDR3nt: TGTGCCAGTAGTATTGAACAGAATCAGCCCCAGCATTTT
len: 13
j_gene: TRBJ1-5
abundance: NA
d_gene: NA
v_gene: TRBV19

CDR3aa: CASSPQLGNEQFF
CDR3nt: TGTGCCAGCAGCCCCCAACTAGGGAATGAGCAGTTCTTC
len: 13
j_gene: TRBJ2-1
abundance: NA
d_gene: NA
v_gene: TRBV7-6

CDR3aa: CASSLKQGISYNEQFF
CDR3nt: TGTGCCAGTAGTCTAAAACAGGGGATCTCCTACAATGAGCAGTTCTTC
len: 16
j_gene: TRBJ2-1
abundance: NA
d_gene: TRBD1
v_gene: TRBV19

CDR3aa: CASSYAAGSYEQYF
CDR3nt: TGTGCCAGCAGTTACGCCGCGGGGTCCTACGAGCAGTACTTC
len: 14
j_gene: TRBJ2-7
abundance: NA
d_gene: NA
v_gene: TRBV6-5

CDR3aa: CASSDLQGEQFF
CDR3nt: TGTGCCAGCAGTGACTTACAGGGCGAGCAGTTCTTC
len: 12
j_gene: TRBJ2-1
abundance: NA
d_gene: NA
v_gene: TRBV2

CDR3aa: CASVRDPGPQYF
CDR3nt: TGTGCTAGTGTTAGAGATCCAGGGCCCCAGTACTTC
len: 12
j_gene: TRBJ2-5
abundance: NA
d_gene: NA
v_gene: TRBV12-5

CDR3aa: CASSLVDRSGELFF
CDR3nt: TGTGCCAGCAGCTTAGTTGACAGGTCCGGGGAGCTGTTTTTT
len: 14
j_gene: TRBJ2-2
abundance: NA
d_gene: NA
v_gene: TRBV11-3

CDR3aa: CASSLLGEGYTF
CDR3nt: TGTGCCAGCAGTTTGTTAGGGGAAGGCTACACCTTC
len: 12
j_gene: TRBJ1-2
abundance: NA
d_gene: NA
v_gene: TRBV27